This entry describes one T cell receptor beta chain. Its target is unknown. Looked up from germline, CDR1 is MNHEY and CDR2 is SMNVEV (reference sequence). CDR3 size: 14 residues. V dropped 2 bases and J dropped 6; count of bases not matched to a gene: 3. These data come from a study of OX40 agonist ivuxolimab in advanced cancers. Study at large: Patients with hepatocellular carcinoma, melanoma, renal cell or head and neck cancer made up the dose-escalation patients. Three patients, one with hepatocellular carcinoma and two with cutaneous melanoma, responded partially.

Study-level findings and limits: At 0.1 to 3.0 mg/kg and by week 6, CD4+ and CD8+ T cells in the blood had expanded clonally.

Sequencing was performed with immunoSEQ multiplex PCR; in TCRdb, only in-frame clones are kept and a portion is missing. The sample includes 80,000 to 85,000 clones, under 90% of them seen just once. The clonotype originates from an adult with an advanced solid tumor such as melanoma, head and neck, liver or kidney cancer. The sequencing used CD4+ or CD8+ T cells sorted from blood, collected in a trial of the OX40 agonist ivuxolimab. V gene TRBV27 combines with J gene TRBJ1-4; 7 nucleotides match TRBD1. In nucleotides, the CDR3 is TGTGCCAGCAGTTTAATTCAGGGGGATGAAAAACTGTTTTTT. Amino acid sequence: CASSLIQGDEKLFF.